Below are 3 T cell receptor beta chains sequenced from a single sample in a study of blood T cell repertoires in COVID-19. The protocol was immunoSEQ multiplex PCR, while the TCRdb copy is restricted to in-frame clones and leaves out a portion. Here the sample spans 220,000 or so clones, around 86% being singletons. The sequencing sample was made of peripheral blood. The receptors come from a woman in her forties or fifties with COVID-19, enrolled during active disease.

The CDR3 nucleotides are TGTGCCAGCAGCAAATTCGCCCGTTCGGGGGGCAGGTCGGACACTGAAGCTTTCTTT. Encoded protein: CASSKFARSGGRSDTEAFF. This chain links TRBV21-1 with TRBJ1-1. TRBV21-1 is given as a pseudogene. The length of the CDR3 is 19 residues.

V usage is TRBV3-1 (or the pseudogene TRBV3-2) and J usage is TRBJ2-6, with a possible D match to TRBD1 (5 bases). The V end lost 2 bases, the J end lost 0 bases, and 11 bases lay between the germline ends. Germline assignment: CDR1 LGHDT and CDR2 YNNKEL (reference sequence). This CDR3 spans 17 amino acids. Written as DNA, the CDR3 is TGTGCCAGCAGCCAACTCACAGGTAGCTCTGGGGCCAACGTCCTGACTTTC. Amino acid sequence: CASSQLTGSSGANVLTF.

The chain uses TRBV6-6 and TRBJ1-2; D is ambiguous. The germline gives CDR1 MNHNY, CDR2 SVGAGI (reference sequence). The CDR3 covers 13 residues. V was trimmed by 5 bases and J by 4 bases, leaving 11 bases between them. The CDR3 DNA follows: TGTGCCAGCAGTAGAGGAGAAGCCTATGGCTACACCTTC. Translating it yields CASSRGEAYGYTF.